This TCR beta chain was found in a study of T-cell memory formation after mild COVID-19. As for the study in general: TCR clusters were largely donor specific. Findings of the study overall: A balance of CD4 and CD8 characterized clones contracting day 15 to 85, whereas later expanders leaned CD4+. Pre-infection memory showed some responding clones, and this suggested that cross-reactive memory joined.

The germline CDR1 and CDR2 sequences are DFQATT and SNEGSKA (reference sequence). Losses at the gene ends were 8 bases for V and 3 bases for J; bases not matched to a gene: 5. This CDR3 has 12 amino acids. Sample barcodes and UMIs were carried by the TCR alpha and TCR beta cDNA libraries that 5'RACE generated with constant-segment primers. TCRdb reprocessed the 5' RACE reads with MiXCR, giving one entry per CDR3 protein. The profile shows more than 120,000 distinct CDR3 sequences, roughly 19% of them singletons. On this clonotype: Its target is unknown.

The source material was PBMCs or a T cell subset sorted from them (not recorded which). This clonotype was obtained from an adult woman who had mild COVID-19 (a few samples of this study predate the infection). Cell type and time point are not known. The chain employs TRBV20-1 and TRBJ2-5; 8 bases agree with TRBD2. DNA for the CDR3: TGCAGTACCGGGACTAGGGAAGAGACCCAGTACTTC. Protein: CSTGTREETQYF.